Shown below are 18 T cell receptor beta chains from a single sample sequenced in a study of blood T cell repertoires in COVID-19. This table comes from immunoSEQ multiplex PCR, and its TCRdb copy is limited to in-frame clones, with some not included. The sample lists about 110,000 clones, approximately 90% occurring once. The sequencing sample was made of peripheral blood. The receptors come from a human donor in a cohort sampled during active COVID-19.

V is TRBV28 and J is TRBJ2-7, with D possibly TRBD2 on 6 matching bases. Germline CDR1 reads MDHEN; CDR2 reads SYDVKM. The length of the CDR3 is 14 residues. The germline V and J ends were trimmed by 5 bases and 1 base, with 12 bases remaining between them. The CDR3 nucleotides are TGTGCCAGCAGTGGAGGGAGACCTTCCTACGAGCAGTACTTC. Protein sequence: CASSGGRPSYEQYF.

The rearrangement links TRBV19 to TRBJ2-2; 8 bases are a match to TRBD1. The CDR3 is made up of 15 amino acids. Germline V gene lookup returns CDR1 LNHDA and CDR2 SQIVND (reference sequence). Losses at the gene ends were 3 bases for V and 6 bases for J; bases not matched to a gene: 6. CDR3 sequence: CASSIPRGRSGELFF. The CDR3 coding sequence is TGTGCCAGTAGTATCCCCAGGGGGCGGTCCGGGGAGCTGTTTTTT.

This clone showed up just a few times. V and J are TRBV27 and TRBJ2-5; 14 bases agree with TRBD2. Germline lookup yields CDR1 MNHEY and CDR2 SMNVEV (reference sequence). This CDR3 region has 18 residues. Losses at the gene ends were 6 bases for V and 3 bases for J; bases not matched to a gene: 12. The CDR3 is CASSPITGLAGEKETQYF. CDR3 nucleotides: TGTGCCAGCAGCCCGATCACGGGACTAGCGGGGGAAAAAGAGACCCAGTACTTC.

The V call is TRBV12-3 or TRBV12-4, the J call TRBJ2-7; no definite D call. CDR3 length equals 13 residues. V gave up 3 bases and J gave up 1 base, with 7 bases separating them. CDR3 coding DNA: TGTGCCAGCAGTTTCCCAGGTTCCTACGAGCAGTACTTC. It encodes CASSFPGSYEQYF.

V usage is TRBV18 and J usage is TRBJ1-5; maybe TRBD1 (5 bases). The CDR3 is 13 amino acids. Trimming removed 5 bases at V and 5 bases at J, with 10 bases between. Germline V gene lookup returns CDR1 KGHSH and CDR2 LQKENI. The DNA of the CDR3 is TGTGCCAGCTCAAGACAGTCCTATCAGCCCCAGCATTTT. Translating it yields CASSRQSYQPQHF.

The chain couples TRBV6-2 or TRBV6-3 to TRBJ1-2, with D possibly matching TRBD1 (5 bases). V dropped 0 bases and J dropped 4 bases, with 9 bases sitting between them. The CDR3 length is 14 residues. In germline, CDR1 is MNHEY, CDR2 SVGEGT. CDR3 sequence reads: CASSYSRGIYGYTF. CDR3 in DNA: TGTGCCAGCAGTTACTCTAGGGGCATCTATGGCTACACCTTC.

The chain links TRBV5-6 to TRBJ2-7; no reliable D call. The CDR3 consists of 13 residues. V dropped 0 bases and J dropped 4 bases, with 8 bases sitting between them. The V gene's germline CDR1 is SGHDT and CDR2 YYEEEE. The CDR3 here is CASSLGLQYEQYF. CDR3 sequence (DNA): TGTGCCAGCAGCTTGGGACTCCAATACGAGCAGTACTTC.

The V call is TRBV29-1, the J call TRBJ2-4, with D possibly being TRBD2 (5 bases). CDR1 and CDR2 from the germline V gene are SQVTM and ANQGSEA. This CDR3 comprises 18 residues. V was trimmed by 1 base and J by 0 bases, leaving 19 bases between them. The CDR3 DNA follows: TGCAGCGTTGAAGGAGAGGGAAACAGCCGATTAGCCAAAAACATTCAGTACTTC. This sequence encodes CSVEGEGNSRLAKNIQYF. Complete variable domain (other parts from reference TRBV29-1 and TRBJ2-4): SAVISQKPSRDICQRGTSLTIQCQVDSQVTMMFWYRQQPGQSLTLIATANQGSEATYESGFVIDKFPISRPNLTFSTLTVSNMSPEDSSIYLCSVEGEGNSRLAKNIQYFGAGTRLSVL.

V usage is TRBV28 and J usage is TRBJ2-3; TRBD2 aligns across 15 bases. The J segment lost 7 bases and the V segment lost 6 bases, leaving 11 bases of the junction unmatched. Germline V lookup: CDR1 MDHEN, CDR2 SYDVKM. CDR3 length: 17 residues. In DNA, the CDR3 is TGTGCCAGCAGCCGCGCTTGGACTAGCGGGAGGGCATATACGCAGTATTTT. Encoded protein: CASSRAWTSGRAYTQYF.

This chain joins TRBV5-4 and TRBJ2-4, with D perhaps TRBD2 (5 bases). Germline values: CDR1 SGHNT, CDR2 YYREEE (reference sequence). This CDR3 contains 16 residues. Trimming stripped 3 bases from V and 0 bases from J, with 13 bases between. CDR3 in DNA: TGTGCCAGCAGCTCCGACCGGGGTGAAGCCAAAAACATTCAGTACTTC. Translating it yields CASSSDRGEAKNIQYF.

This CDR3 is CASSFTAGTGNQPQHF. CDR3 DNA sequence: TGTGCCAGCAGTTTCACGGCGGGCACAGGCAATCAGCCCCAGCATTTT. The genes are TRBV27 and TRBJ1-5; D ambiguous. Germline values: CDR1 MNHEY, CDR2 SMNVEV (reference sequence). V lost 3 bases and J 2 bases, leaving 14 bases between the germline ends. The CDR3 consists of 16 residues.

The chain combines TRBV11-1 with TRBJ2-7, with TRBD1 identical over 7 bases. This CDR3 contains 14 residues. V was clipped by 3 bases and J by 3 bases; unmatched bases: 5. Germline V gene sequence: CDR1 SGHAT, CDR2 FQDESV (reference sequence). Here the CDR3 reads CASSLMGQNYEQYF. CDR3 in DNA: TGTGCCAGCAGCTTGATGGGACAGAACTACGAGCAGTACTTC.

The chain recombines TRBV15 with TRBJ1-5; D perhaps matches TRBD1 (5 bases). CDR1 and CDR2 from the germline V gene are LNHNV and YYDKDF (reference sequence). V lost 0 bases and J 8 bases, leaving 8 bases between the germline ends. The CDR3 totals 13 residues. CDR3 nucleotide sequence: TGTGCCACCAGCAGAGATCCCAGGGAGCCCCAGCATTTT. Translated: CATSRDPREPQHF.

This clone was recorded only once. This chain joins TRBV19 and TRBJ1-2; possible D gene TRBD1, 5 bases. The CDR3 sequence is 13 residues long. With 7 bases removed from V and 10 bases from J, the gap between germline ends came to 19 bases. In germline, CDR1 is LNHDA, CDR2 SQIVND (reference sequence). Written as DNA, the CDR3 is TGTGCCAGTACGGCCTGGGACTCTTCTGACTACACCTTC. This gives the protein CASTAWDSSDYTF.

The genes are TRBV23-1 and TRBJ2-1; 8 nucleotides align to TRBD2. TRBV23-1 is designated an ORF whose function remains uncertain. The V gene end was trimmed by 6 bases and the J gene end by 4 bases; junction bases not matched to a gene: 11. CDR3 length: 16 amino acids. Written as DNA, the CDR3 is TGCGCCAGCAGCCTATCAACTAGCGGTCGATACAATGAGCAGTTCTTC. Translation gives CASSLSTSGRYNEQFF.

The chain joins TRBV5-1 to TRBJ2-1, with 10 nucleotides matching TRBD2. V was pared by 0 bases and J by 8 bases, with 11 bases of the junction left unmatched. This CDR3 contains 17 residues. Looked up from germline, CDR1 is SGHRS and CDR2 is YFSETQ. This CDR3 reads CASSLGSGGAGLHEQFF. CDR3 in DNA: TGCGCCAGCAGCTTGGGAAGCGGGGGGGCCGGATTGCATGAGCAGTTCTTC.

Here the CDR3 DNA reads TGTGCCAGCAGTTACTCATCTATTAGAAACAGGCCACCCACAGATACGCAGTATTTT. Its protein product is CASSYSSIRNRPPTDTQYF. The chain uses TRBV6-2 or TRBV6-3 and TRBJ2-3; perhaps TRBD1 as D (5 bases). This CDR3 has 19 amino acids. The V end lost 0 bases, the J end lost 2 bases, and 21 bases lay between the germline ends. Germline CDR1 is MNHEY and CDR2 is SVGEGT.

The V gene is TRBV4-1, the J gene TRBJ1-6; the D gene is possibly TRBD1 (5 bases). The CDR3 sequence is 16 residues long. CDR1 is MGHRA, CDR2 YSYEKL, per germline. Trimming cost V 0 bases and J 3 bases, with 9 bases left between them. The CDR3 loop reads CASSQDPGLYNSPLHF. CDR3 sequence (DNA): TGCGCCAGCAGCCAAGATCCGGGACTCTATAATTCACCCCTCCACTTT.